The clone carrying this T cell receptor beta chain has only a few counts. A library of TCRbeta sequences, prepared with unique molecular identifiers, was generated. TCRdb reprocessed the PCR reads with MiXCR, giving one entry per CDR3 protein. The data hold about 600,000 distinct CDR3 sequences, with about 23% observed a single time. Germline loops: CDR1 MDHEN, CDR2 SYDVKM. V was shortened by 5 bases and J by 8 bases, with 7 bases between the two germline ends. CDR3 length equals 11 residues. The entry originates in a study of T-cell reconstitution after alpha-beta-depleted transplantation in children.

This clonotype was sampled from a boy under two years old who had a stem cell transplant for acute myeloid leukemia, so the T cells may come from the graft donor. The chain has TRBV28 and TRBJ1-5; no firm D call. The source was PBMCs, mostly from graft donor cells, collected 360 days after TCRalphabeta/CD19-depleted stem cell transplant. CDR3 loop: CASSDLEPQHF. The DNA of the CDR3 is TGTGCCAGCAGTGATTTGGAGCCCCAGCATTTT.